Described below is a single T cell receptor (beta chain) sequence and its context. This clone was counted between two and nine times. The antigen this receptor binds is unknown. It has no much larger one-base neighbor in the sample; base qualities were not kept. The sample holds other DNA sequences that translate to the same CDR3. In the germline V gene, CDR1 corresponds to SGHTA and CDR2 to FQGNSA. V is shortened by 5 bases, J by 0 bases, and the region joining them spans 11 bases. The CDR3 goes from the cysteine to the phenylalanine over 15 residues. Just CDR3 DNA is preserved here, 45 bases in frame from base 1. The sample originates from a study of T cell changes during pregnancy in multiple sclerosis (dated by TCRdb to the late 2010s). At the level of the whole study: In women with multiple sclerosis, the researchers looked at how the T cell repertoire shifted as pregnancy progressed.

Libraries were constructed by the immunoSEQ multiplex PCR assay. The immuneACCESS repertoire file appears here via TCRdb, limited to in-frame rearrangements. These files lack a portion of the clones; in checked studies, under half of the deficit traces to unresolved V genes, and the cause of the others is not known. This sample lists about 100,000 clones; 90% were detected once. The leading ten clones occupy 0.7% to 0.9% of the sample. The source was peripheral blood, collected in the second trimester of pregnancy. This clonotype originated in a female donor in good health, enrolled as a control in a pregnancy study. The V and J segments used are TRBV7-2 and TRBJ1-3; a tentative D match to TRBD1 spans 5 bases. The CDR3 here reads CASSRTGLSGNTIYF. In nucleotide form, the sequence is TGTGCCAGCAGCCGCACGGGACTCTCTGGAAACACCATATATTTT.